These 31 T cell receptor beta chains originate from one sample sequenced in a study of CD8+ T cells in alopecia areata. As the sequencing template, cDNA was produced by extracting RNA and reverse transcribing it. Assay used: immunoSEQ multiplex PCR; TCRdb lists only in-frame clones, some missing. This repertoire shows 120,000 or so clones, 30% to 40% found once; its top ten account for 3% to 3.5%. Sequencing input: CD4+ T cells sorted from blood. These receptors were obtained from a human donor with alopecia areata.

This clone was counted between two and nine times. V and J are TRBV29-1 and TRBJ1-2; a possible D gene is TRBD1 (6 bases). Per the germline V gene, CDR1 is SQVTM and CDR2 is ANQGSEA. This CDR3 region has 11 residues. The V gene lost 6 bases and the J gene lost 8 bases, with 13 bases spanning the gap. CDR3 sequence: CSVRTAGGYTF. Here the CDR3 DNA reads TGCAGCGTCAGGACAGCCGGAGGCTACACCTTC. The full variable domain, with the rest looked up from reference TRBV29-1 and TRBJ1-2, is SAVISQKPSRDICQRGTSLTIQCQVDSQVTMMFWYRQQPGQSLTLIATANQGSEATYESGFVIDKFPISRPNLTFSTLTVSNMSPEDSSIYLCSVRTAGGYTFGSGTRLTVV.

This clone was found a few times. The chain combines TRBV29-1 with TRBJ2-1; D is perhaps TRBD1 (6 bases). V lost 7 bases and J lost 0, with 13 bases in between. Germline V lookup: CDR1 SQVTM, CDR2 ANQGSEA. The CDR3 is 14 amino acids. DNA of the CDR3: TGCAGCGCCCTAACAGGGAGCTCCTACAATGAGCAGTTCTTC. This encodes CSALTGSSYNEQFF.

This clone was observed a handful of times. This sequence joins TRBV28 and TRBJ2-3, with 16 bases aligning to TRBD2. Per germline, CDR1 MDHEN and CDR2 SYDVKM. Trimming removed 5 bases from V and 5 bases from J; junction bases left unmatched: 10. There are 18 residues in the CDR3. The CDR3 region is CASSAPGTSGRARDTQYF. The CDR3 DNA is TGTGCCAGCAGTGCCCCCGGGACTAGCGGGAGGGCGAGAGATACGCAGTATTTT. The full variable domain, completed using reference TRBV28 and TRBJ2-3, is DVKVTQSSRYLVKRTGEKVFLECVQDMDHENMFWYRQDPGLGLRLIYFSYDVKMKEKGDIPEGYSVSREKKERFSLILESASTNQTSMYLCASSAPGTSGRARDTQYFGPGTRLTVL.

The chain joins TRBV7-9 to TRBJ2-1; TRBD2 matches at 9 bases. Germline lookup yields CDR1 SEHNR and CDR2 FQNEAQ (reference sequence). The CDR3 is 14 amino acids. The V gene end was trimmed by 4 bases and the J gene end by 9 bases; junction bases not matched to a gene: 7. The CDR3 DNA reads TGTGCCAGCAGCTACCTGGAGACTAGCGGTGAGCAGTTCTTC. As protein: CASSYLETSGEQFF. Filled out from reference TRBV7-9 and TRBJ2-1, the complete variable domain reads DTGVSQNPRHKITKRGQNVTFRCDPISEHNRLYWYRQTLGQGPEFLTYFQNEAQLEKSRLLSDRFSAERPKGSFSTLEIQRTEQGDSAMYLCASSYLETSGEQFFGPGTRLTVL.

This clone was seen a single time. This rearrangement joins TRBV5-1 to TRBJ2-3, with 7 bases matching TRBD2. V lost 2 bases, J lost 3 bases, and 9 bases stayed unmatched. This CDR3 has 16 residues. CDR1 SGHRS and CDR2 YFSETQ come from the germline V gene. CDR3 coding DNA: TGCGCCAGCAGCTTAGAAGGGTCAGCGGGGACAGATACGCAGTATTTT. Its translation is CASSLEGSAGTDTQYF.

The chain couples TRBV27 to TRBJ2-7; a possible D gene is TRBD1 (6 bases). Per the germline V gene, CDR1 is MNHEY and CDR2 is SMNVEV (reference sequence). V lost 6 bases to trimming and J lost 3 bases, with 15 bases between them. The CDR3 totals 14 residues. The CDR3 nucleotides read TGTGCCAGCAGGGGTAAAACAGGGAGCTACGAGCAGTACTTC. Translation: CASRGKTGSYEQYF.

The rearrangement links TRBV18 to TRBJ2-1; D is tentatively TRBD1 or TRBD2 (6 bases each). CDR3 length: 19 amino acids. The V end lost 3 bases, the J end lost 6 bases, and 27 bases lay between the germline ends. Germline values: CDR1 KGHSH, CDR2 LQKENI. The CDR3 loop is CASSPRMGGPGGLGNEQFF. As DNA, the CDR3 is TGTGCCAGCTCACCCCGGATGGGGGGCCCTGGTGGCTTGGGCAATGAGCAGTTCTTC.

Judged by abundance, this clone is medium-sized. The rearrangement links TRBV7-2 to TRBJ1-4; D is ambiguous. Trimming took off 5 bases at V and 7 bases at J, with 14 bases between the two ends. Per the germline V gene, CDR1 is SGHTA and CDR2 is FQGNSA. The CDR3 runs 14 residues. The DNA for the CDR3 is TGTGCCAGCAGCAGAGGAGGTAGCGGTGAAAAACTGTTTTTT. Translation gives CASSRGGSGEKLFF. Full variable domain (rest looked up from reference TRBV7-2 and TRBJ1-4): GAGVSQSPSNKVTEKGKDVELRCDPISGHTALYWYRQSLGQGLEFLIYFQGNSAPDKSGLPSDRFSAERTGGSVSTLTIQRTQQEDSAVYLCASSRGGSGEKLFFGSGTQLSVL.

This chain joins TRBV5-1 and TRBJ2-2; D might be TRBD2 (5 bases). Per germline, CDR1 SGHRS and CDR2 YFSETQ. The CDR3 totals 15 residues. V lost 4 bases and J lost 4, with 14 bases in between. The CDR3 DNA sequence: TGCGCCAGCAGCCCCGGCCCTAGCTCCACCGGGGAGCTGTTTTTT. Its translation is CASSPGPSSTGELFF. Looking up the rest from reference TRBV5-1 and TRBJ2-2 gives the full variable domain: KAGVTQTPRYLIKTRGQQVTLSCSPISGHRSVSWYQQTPGQGLQFLFEYFSETQRNKGNFPGRFSGRQFSNSRSEMNVSTLELGDSALYLCASSPGPSSTGELFFGEGSRLTVL.

The genes are TRBV11-2 and TRBJ2-7; possible D gene TRBD1, 5 bases. Trimming removed 0 bases from V and 2 bases from J, with 8 bases in between. CDR3 length equals 14 residues. Germline V gives CDR1 SGHAT, CDR2 FQNNGV. This CDR3 is CASSLEARAYEQYF. The CDR3 DNA reads TGTGCCAGCAGCTTAGAAGCCAGGGCCTACGAGCAGTACTTC.

The rearrangement uses TRBV5-1 and TRBJ2-4; tentative D call: TRBD2 (5 bases). The CDR3 covers 15 residues. V was shortened by 3 bases and J by 2 bases, with 12 bases between the two germline ends. Germline V gives CDR1 SGHRS, CDR2 YFSETQ. The CDR3 reads CASSSYGDPKNIQYF. Here the CDR3 DNA reads TGCGCCAGCAGCTCCTACGGGGATCCCAAAAACATTCAGTACTTC.

This chain joins TRBV7-3 and TRBJ2-3; D is perhaps TRBD2 (5 bases). V was clipped by 5 bases and J by 0 bases, with 24 bases between them. Looked up from germline, CDR1 is SGHTA and CDR2 is FQGTGA. The CDR3 consists of 19 residues. CDR3 loop: CASSPTPGVGAASTDTQYF. DNA for the CDR3: TGTGCCAGCAGCCCCACTCCCGGGGTCGGTGCCGCTAGCACAGATACGCAGTATTTT.

This clone was seen a handful of times. This chain connects TRBV20-1 to TRBJ2-3; unclear D gene. Germline V gene sequence: CDR1 DFQATT, CDR2 SNEGSKA (reference sequence). V was shortened by 6 bases and J by 6 bases, with 10 bases between the two germline ends. This CDR3 has 11 amino acids. The CDR3 loop reads CSATTRDTQYF. In DNA form, the CDR3 reads TGCAGTGCCACGACACGGGATACGCAGTATTTT.

V gene TRBV5-8 combines with J gene TRBJ2-1; 7 bases align to TRBD1. The germline CDR1 and CDR2 sequences are SGHTS and YDEGEE. This CDR3 contains 13 residues. After removal of 7 bases from V and 0 bases from J, the junction contained 1 base not matched to a gene. CDR3 in DNA: TGTGCCAGCTCAGGGGGCTCCTACAATGAGCAGTTCTTC. Its protein is CASSGGSYNEQFF.

The V gene is TRBV7-2, the J gene TRBJ1-1, with D hard to call. CDR3 size: 13 residues. V dropped 1 base and J dropped 2 bases, with 5 bases sitting between them. CDR1 is SGHTA, CDR2 FQGNSA, per germline. CDR3 DNA: TGTGCCAGCAGCTTAGTTGGAAACACTGAAGCTTTCTTT. Its protein is CASSLVGNTEAFF.

The rearrangement joins TRBV30 to TRBJ1-1; tentatively, D is TRBD1 (5 bases). V shed 0 bases and J shed 4 bases, with 12 bases lying between them. Per germline, CDR1 GTSNPN and CDR2 SVGIG (reference sequence). The CDR3 spans 14 residues. The CDR3 reads CAWSVHQGSTEAFF. CDR3 coding DNA: TGTGCCTGGAGTGTACATCAGGGTTCCACTGAAGCTTTCTTT.

The chain is built from TRBV29-1 and TRBJ2-5; D is unclear. This CDR3 comprises 12 residues. Trimming stripped 7 bases from V and 0 bases from J, with 9 bases between. Germline-derived CDR1 and CDR2 are SQVTM and ANQGSEA. The CDR3 sequence is CSGGRYQETQYF. The CDR3 bases are TGCAGCGGTGGAAGGTACCAAGAGACCCAGTACTTC.

The chain joins TRBV4-3 to TRBJ2-6; D perhaps matches TRBD1 (5 bases). The germline V and J ends were trimmed by 6 bases and 7 bases, with 16 bases remaining between them. This CDR3 is built from 15 residues. Germline V gene data show CDR1 as LGHNA and CDR2 as YSLEER. CDR3 sequence: CASRPGHSDANVLTF. Here the CDR3 DNA reads TGCGCCAGCAGGCCCGGACATTCAGACGCCAACGTCCTGACTTTC.

The table lists this clone with a few counts. The rearrangement uses TRBV7-2 and TRBJ2-2, with a weak D call TRBD2 (7 bases). Per the germline V gene, CDR1 is SGHTA and CDR2 is FQGNSA. The CDR3 spans 16 residues. V shed 5 bases and J shed 3 bases, with 16 bases lying between them. Here the CDR3 reads CASSRYGGPDTGELFF. CDR3 nucleotide sequence: TGTGCCAGCAGCAGATACGGGGGGCCGGACACCGGGGAGCTGTTTTTT.

This clone has just a few counts. The chain is built from TRBV29-1 and TRBJ1-1; no reliable D call. The V and J ends lost 5 bases and 4 bases respectively, with 5 bases between them. The CDR3 covers 10 residues. Germline V gives CDR1 SQVTM, CDR2 ANQGSEA. CDR3: CSVLGTEAFF. The CDR3 region has the DNA TGCAGCGTTTTGGGCACTGAAGCTTTCTTT.

The chain couples TRBV6-6 to TRBJ2-5; D not certain. In germline, CDR1 is MNHNY, CDR2 SVGAGI (reference sequence). Trimming removed 5 bases from V and 4 bases from J, with 11 bases in between. The CDR3 has 13 amino acids. The CDR3 is CASSPPGGETQYF. CDR3 sequence (DNA): TGTGCCAGCAGTCCGCCCGGCGGAGAGACCCAGTACTTC.

In this sample, this clone turned up a few times. The V and J genes are TRBV11-2 and TRBJ2-6; D remains ambiguous. The V gene lost 5 bases and the J gene lost 1 base, with 9 bases spanning the gap. The germline V gene has CDR1 SGHAT and CDR2 FQNNGV. CDR3 length equals 15 residues. The CDR3 bases are TGTGCCAGCAGCCGTACAAGATCTGGGGCCAACGTCCTGACTTTC. Protein sequence: CASSRTRSGANVLTF.

The chain carries TRBV7-2 and TRBJ1-2; 7 positions agree with TRBD1. With V trimmed by 8 bases and J by 1 base, 4 bases remained unmatched. Per germline, CDR1 SGHTA and CDR2 FQGNSA. This CDR3 region has 13 residues. CDR3 sequence: CASSDRVNYGYTF. DNA of the CDR3: TGTGCCAGCTCTGACAGGGTTAACTATGGCTACACCTTC.

V is TRBV7-3 and J is TRBJ2-5; weak D call: TRBD1 (6 bases). Germline lookup yields CDR1 SGHTA and CDR2 FQGTGA. The V and J ends lost 5 bases and 4 bases respectively, with 11 bases between them. The CDR3 sequence is 13 residues long. The CDR3 coding sequence is TGTGCCAGCAGCGCCACAGGGTCAGAGACCCAGTACTTC. This gives the protein CASSATGSETQYF.

The chain uses TRBV5-1 and TRBJ2-7; 8 nucleotides line up with TRBD1. J gave up 1 base and V 3 bases, and 9 bases lay outside the gene matches. The CDR3 is made up of 16 amino acids. The germline CDR1 and CDR2 sequences are SGHRS and YFSETQ. CDR3 region: CASSWTPDRVSYEQYF. The DNA of the CDR3 is TGCGCCAGCAGCTGGACACCGGACAGGGTGTCCTACGAGCAGTACTTC.

The rearrangement joins TRBV2 to TRBJ1-1, with D possibly TRBD1 on 6 matching bases. The CDR3 spans 15 residues. CDR1 SNHLY and CDR2 FYNNEI come from the germline V gene. The germline V and J ends were trimmed by 4 bases and 0 bases, with 12 bases remaining between them. The CDR3 is CASSGRGAVNTEAFF. CDR3 DNA sequence: TGTGCCAGCAGTGGACGGGGGGCGGTGAACACTGAAGCTTTCTTT.

V gene TRBV30 combines with J gene TRBJ1-5; D not certain. From germline, CDR1 is GTSNPN and CDR2 SVGIG (reference sequence). V lost 4 bases, J lost 4 bases, and 17 bases lay in between. The CDR3 is 15 residues long. The CDR3 is CAWTNSAGRNQPQHF. Written as DNA, the CDR3 is TGTGCCTGGACTAATTCGGCTGGGCGGAATCAGCCCCAGCATTTT.

The chain carries TRBV11-2 and TRBJ2-5, with D unclear. V lost 5 bases, J lost 2 bases, and 9 bases lay in between. Germline V gives CDR1 SGHAT, CDR2 FQNNGV. The CDR3 runs 13 residues. CDR3 sequence (DNA): TGTGCCAGCAGCACCCGGCCGCAAGAGACCCAGTACTTC. It translates to CASSTRPQETQYF.

In this sample, this clone turned up a few times. This chain connects TRBV7-2 to TRBJ2-5, with 7 bases identical to TRBD2. The ends lost 8 bases at V and 2 bases at J; junction bases unmatched: 5. The CDR3 spans 13 residues. CDR1 SGHTA and CDR2 FQGNSA come from the germline V gene. The CDR3 region has the DNA TGTGCCAGCTCGCTAGCGGAACAAGAGACCCAGTACTTC. Translation gives CASSLAEQETQYF.

The chain carries TRBV10-3 and TRBJ1-2; D is undetermined. CDR3 length: 12 amino acids. The V end was cut by 3 bases, the J end by 7 bases, with 9 bases between. Looked up from germline, CDR1 is ENHRY and CDR2 is SYGVKD. The CDR3 loop is CAISEHTSGYTF. CDR3 DNA: TGTGCCATCAGTGAACATACAAGTGGCTACACCTTC.

This CDR3 reads CASSTGQRTTEAFF. CDR3 DNA sequence: TGTGCCAGCAGCACGGGACAGAGGACCACTGAAGCTTTCTTT. V gene TRBV7-3 combines with J gene TRBJ1-1; 7 bases line up with TRBD1. The CDR3 runs 14 residues. Per the germline V gene, CDR1 is SGHTA and CDR2 is FQGTGA. Trimming cost V 5 bases and J 4 bases; bases outside gene matches: 7.